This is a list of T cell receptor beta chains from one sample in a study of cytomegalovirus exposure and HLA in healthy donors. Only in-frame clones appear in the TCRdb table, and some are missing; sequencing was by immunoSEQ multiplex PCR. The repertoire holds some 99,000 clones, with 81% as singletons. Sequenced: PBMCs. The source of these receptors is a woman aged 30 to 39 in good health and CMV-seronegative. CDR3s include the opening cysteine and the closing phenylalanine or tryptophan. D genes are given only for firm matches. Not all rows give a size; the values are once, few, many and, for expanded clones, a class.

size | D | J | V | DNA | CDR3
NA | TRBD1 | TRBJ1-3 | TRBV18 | TGTGCCAGCGTAGGGACAGCTGGAAACACCATATATTTT | CASVGTAGNTIYF
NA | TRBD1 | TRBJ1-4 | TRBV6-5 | TGTGCCAGCAGTTCCGGACAGGGTCTGGAAAAACTGTTTTTT | CASSSGQGLEKLFF
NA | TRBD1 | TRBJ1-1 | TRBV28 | TGTGCCAGCAGACAGAGGACAGGAGGGAGGAACACTGAAGCTTTCTTT | CASRQRTGGRNTEAFF
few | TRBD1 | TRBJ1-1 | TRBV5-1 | TGCGCCAGCAAGGGGGCCGGGATGAACACTGAAGCTTTCTTT | CASKGAGMNTEAFF
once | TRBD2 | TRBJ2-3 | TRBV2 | TGTGCCAGCACCCCGGGACTAGCGAACACAGATACGCAGTATTTT | CASTPGLANTDTQYF
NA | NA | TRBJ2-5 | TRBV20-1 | TGCAGTGCTGTCAGGGAGACCCAGTACTTC | CSAVRETQYF
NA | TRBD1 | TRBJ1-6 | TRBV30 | TGTGCTGCAGGGGGCATTAATTCACCCCTCCACTTT | CAAGGINSPLHF
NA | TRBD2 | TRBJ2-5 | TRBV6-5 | TGTGCCAGCAGTCGCGCGGGAGGAGAGACCCAGTACTTC | CASSRAGGETQYF
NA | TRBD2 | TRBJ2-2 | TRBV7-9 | TGTGCCAGCAGCTTAGGGCGGGAGACCGGGGAGCTGTTTTTT | CASSLGRETGELFF
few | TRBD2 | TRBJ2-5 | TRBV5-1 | TGCGCCAGCAGCTTGAGCGGGGTCCAAGAGACCCAGTACTTC | CASSLSGVQETQYF
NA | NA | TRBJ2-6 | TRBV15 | TGTGCCACCAGCCCCCGGCAGGCGGGGGCCAACGTCCTGACTTTC | CATSPRQAGANVLTF
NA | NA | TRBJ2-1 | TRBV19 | TGTGCCAGTAGTATAGGGGTAGCTGGCAATGAGCAGTTCTTC | CASSIGVAGNEQFF
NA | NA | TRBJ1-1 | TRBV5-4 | TGTGCCACTACGATGGGGCAACTCATAACTGAAGCTTTCTTT | CATTMGQLITEAFF
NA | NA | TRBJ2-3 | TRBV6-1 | TGTGCCAGCAGCCCCAAGCTAGATACGCAGTATTTT | CASSPKLDTQYF
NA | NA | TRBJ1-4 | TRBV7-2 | TGTGCCAGCAGCTTAGCAGGGGACTTGGAAAAACTGTTTTTT | CASSLAGDLEKLFF
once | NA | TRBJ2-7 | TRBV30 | TGTGCCTGGAGTGTTCCAGCGGCTCTCAATTACGAGCAGTACTTC | CAWSVPAALNYEQYF
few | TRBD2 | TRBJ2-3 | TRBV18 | TGTGCCAGCTCACCACTAGCGGGAGGCACAGATACGCAGTATTTT | CASSPLAGGTDTQYF
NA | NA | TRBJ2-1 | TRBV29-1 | TGCAGCGTTGGCGCCGGGAGCTCCTACAATGAGCAGTTCTTC | CSVGAGSSYNEQFF
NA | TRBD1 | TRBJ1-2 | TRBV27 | TGTGCCAGCGCTCGAGGGCCGGGACAGGGGGAGTTTCACTATGGCTACACCTTC | CASARGPGQGEFHYGYTF
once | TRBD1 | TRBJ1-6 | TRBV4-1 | TGCGCCAGCCGACTACAGGGGCCTTCACCCCTCCACTTT | CASRLQGPSPLHF
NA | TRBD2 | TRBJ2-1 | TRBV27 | TGTGCCAGCAGTTTAATCCCGTACCTTACTAGCGGGCAGAACAATGAGCAGTTCTTC | CASSLIPYLTSGQNNEQFF
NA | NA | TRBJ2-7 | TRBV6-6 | TGTGCCAGCAGTAAAGTTTCCGGGAGTTGGTACGAGCAGTACTTC | CASSKVSGSWYEQYF
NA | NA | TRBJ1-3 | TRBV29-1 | TGCAGCGTTGAAGGGTTACAGGGTTTTGGTGGAAACACCATATATTTT | CSVEGLQGFGGNTIYF
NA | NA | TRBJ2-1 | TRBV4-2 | TGTGCCAGCAGCCTCTTTGTTGGTGGGAGCTCCTACAATGAGCAGTTCTTC | CASSLFVGGSSYNEQFF
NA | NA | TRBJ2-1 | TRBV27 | TGTGCCAGCAGTTTCAGGAGCGGTAACCGCCACAATGAGCAGTTCTTC | CASSFRSGNRHNEQFF
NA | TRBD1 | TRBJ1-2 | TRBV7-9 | TGTGCCAGCAGCAGAACCGGGACAGGGGGGCCTAACTATGGCTACACCTTC | CASSRTGTGGPNYGYTF
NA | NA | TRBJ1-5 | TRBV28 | TGTGCCAGCAGTTTATTAGGGGAAAATCAGCCCCAGCATTTT | CASSLLGENQPQHF